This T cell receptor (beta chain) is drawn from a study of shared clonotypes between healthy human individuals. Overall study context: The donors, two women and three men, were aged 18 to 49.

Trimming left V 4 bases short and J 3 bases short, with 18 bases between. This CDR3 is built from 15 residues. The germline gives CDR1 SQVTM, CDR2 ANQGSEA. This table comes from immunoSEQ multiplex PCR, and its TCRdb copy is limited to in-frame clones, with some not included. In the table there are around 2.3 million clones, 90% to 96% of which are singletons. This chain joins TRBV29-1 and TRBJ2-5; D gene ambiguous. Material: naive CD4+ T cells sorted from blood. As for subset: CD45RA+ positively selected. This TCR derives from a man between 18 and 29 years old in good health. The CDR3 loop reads CSVVRWSTREETQYF. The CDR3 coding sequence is TGCAGCGTTGTGCGCTGGAGTACTCGAGAAGAGACCCAGTACTTC.